This T cell receptor beta chain was recovered during a study of monozygotic twins with inflammatory bowel disease. Template switching introduced UMIs that contain a 6-nucleotide sample barcode. No DNA is given; TCRdb re-called the 5' RACE reads and lists each CDR3 protein once. This table lists approximately 160,000 distinct CDR3 sequences. Looked up from germline, CDR1 is SQVTM and CDR2 is ANQGSEA. The CDR3 covers 16 residues. Each donor gave about 2.7 ml of peripheral blood. Whole blood supplied total RNA, and T cells were not sorted. Material for sequencing was blood. V usage is TRBV29-1 and J usage is TRBJ1-1; without DNA, the TCRdb call of TRBD1 cannot be checked. The receptor was derived from a human donor with ulcerative colitis or Crohn's disease, or a healthy co-twin of an affected twin (not recorded which). The CDR3 sequence: CSVHPRQGAVNTEAFF.